This T cell receptor beta chain is drawn from a study of PD-L1 blockade in urothelial cancer. The time point: peripheral blood 6 weeks after treatment start. This CDR3 has 15 amino acids. After removal of 9 bases from V and 4 bases from J, the junction contained 15 bases not matched to a gene. Germline loops: CDR1 MNHEY, CDR2 SVGAGI. Produced via immunoSEQ multiplex PCR; TCRdb's table is partial and in-frame only. The sample contains 45,000 to 60,000 clones, around 90% of which appear only once. The rearrangement joins TRBV6-5 to TRBJ2-7; 7 nucleotides match TRBD1. The sample in question was PBMCs, obtained around atezolizumab (anti-PD-L1) treatment. The source is a man in his 60s with urothelial cancer. The CDR3 is CARPSADRLTYEQYF. The CDR3 nucleotides read TGTGCCAGACCCTCGGCGGACAGGCTAACTTACGAGCAGTACTTC.